This T cell receptor (beta chain) was obtained from a study of CD8+CD57+ T cells in acquired aplastic anemia. Study conclusions and caveats: Patients versus controls showed no significant CD8+ Simpson's diversity difference. Patients had twenty-nine CD8+ CDR3 sequences in common with controls (the shared set).

Profiles of TCR beta VDJ and CDR3 were generated from a genomic DNA template. MiXCR, applied by TCRdb to the reads, yields one record per CDR3 protein. The sample records about 190,000 distinct CDR3 sequences, 40% to 55% being singletons. This clonotype was observed many times. Its antigen is undetermined. Patients selected for sequencing had displayed CD8+CD57+ cell expansion by flow cytometry. Severe acquired aplastic anemia was present in every patient. Blood came from patients not yet given any therapy. The germline CDR1 and CDR2 sequences are SGHTA and FQGNSA. Trimming stripped 4 bases from V and 9 bases from J, with 13 bases between. The CDR3 totals 12 residues.

This sequence joins TRBV7-2 and TRBJ2-7; weak D call: TRBD2 (6 bases). This receptor was taken from a human donor with aplastic anemia. Sequencing used sorted CD4+, CD8+, or CD8+CD57+ T cells (not recorded which) from PBMCs. CDR3 sequence (DNA): TGTGCCAGCAGCTGGGAGGCGGGGTCGCAGTACTTC. This translates into CASSWEAGSQYF.